This T cell receptor (beta chain) was observed in a study of blood T cell repertoires in COVID-19. The data were produced by immunoSEQ multiplex PCR, yet TCRdb's version contains in-frame clones alone and is incomplete. This table holds about 220,000 clones, roughly 85% found once. Trimming pared 8 bases from V and 1 base from J, leaving 14 bases between. Per the germline V gene, CDR1 is MNHEY and CDR2 is SVGAGI. This CDR3 comprises 14 residues. V and J are TRBV6-5 and TRBJ1-1, with D perhaps TRBD1 (6 bases). This TCR came from an elderly woman with acute or convalescent COVID-19. Specimen: peripheral blood. The CDR3 spells CASRPGHKNTEAFF. CDR3 bases: TGTGCCAGCCGTCCGGGACACAAGAACACTGAAGCTTTCTTT.